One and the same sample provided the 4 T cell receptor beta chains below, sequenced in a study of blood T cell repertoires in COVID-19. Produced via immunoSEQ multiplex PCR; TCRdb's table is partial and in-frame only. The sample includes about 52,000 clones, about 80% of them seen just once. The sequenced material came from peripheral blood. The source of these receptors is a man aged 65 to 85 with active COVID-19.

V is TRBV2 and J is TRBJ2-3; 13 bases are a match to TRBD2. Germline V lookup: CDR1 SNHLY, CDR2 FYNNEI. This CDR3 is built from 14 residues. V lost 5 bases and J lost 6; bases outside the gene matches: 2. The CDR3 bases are TGTGCCAGCAGTATGACTAGCGGGGGGGATACGCAGTATTTT. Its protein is CASSMTSGGDTQYF.

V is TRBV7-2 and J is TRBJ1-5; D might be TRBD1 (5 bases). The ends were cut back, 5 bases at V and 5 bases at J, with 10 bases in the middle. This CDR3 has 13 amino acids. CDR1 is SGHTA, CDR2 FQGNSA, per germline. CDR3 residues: CASSRDSDQPQHF. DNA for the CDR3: TGTGCCAGCAGCCGGGACTCGGATCAGCCCCAGCATTTT.

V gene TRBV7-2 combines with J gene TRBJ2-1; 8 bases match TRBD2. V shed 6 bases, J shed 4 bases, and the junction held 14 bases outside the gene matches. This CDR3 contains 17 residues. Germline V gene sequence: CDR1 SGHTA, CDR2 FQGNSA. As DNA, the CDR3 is TGTGCCAGCAGTCTTCGGGGGGGGCAGGGGCTATACAATGAGCAGTTCTTC. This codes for CASSLRGGQGLYNEQFF.

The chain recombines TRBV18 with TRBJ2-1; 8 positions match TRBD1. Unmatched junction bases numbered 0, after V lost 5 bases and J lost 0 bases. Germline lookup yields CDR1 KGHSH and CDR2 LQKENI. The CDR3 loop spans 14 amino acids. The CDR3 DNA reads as TGTGCCAGCTCAACAGGGGGCTCCTACAATGAGCAGTTCTTC. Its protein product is CASSTGGSYNEQFF.